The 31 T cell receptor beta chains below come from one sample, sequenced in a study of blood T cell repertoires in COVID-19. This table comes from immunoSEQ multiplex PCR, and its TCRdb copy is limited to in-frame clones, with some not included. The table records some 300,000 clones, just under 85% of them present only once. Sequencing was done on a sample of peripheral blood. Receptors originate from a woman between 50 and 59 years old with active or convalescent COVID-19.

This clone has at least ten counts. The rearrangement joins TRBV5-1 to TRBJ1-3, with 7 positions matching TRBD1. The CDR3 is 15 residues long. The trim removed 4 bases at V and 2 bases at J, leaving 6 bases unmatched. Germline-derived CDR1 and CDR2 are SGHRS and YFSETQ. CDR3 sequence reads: CASSLQGGAGNTIYF. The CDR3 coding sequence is TGCGCCAGCAGCCTTCAGGGGGGTGCTGGAAACACCATATATTTT.

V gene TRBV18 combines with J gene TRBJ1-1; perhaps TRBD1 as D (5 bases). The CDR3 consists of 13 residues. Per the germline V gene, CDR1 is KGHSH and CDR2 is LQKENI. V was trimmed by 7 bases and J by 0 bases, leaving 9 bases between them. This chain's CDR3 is CASFTGMNTEAFF. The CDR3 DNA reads TGTGCCAGCTTTACAGGAATGAACACTGAAGCTTTCTTT.

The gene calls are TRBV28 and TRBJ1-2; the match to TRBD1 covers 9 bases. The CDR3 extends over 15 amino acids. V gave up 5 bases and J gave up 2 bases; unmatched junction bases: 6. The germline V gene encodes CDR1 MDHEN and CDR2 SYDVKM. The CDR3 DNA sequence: TGTGCCAGCAGTCGTCCCGGGACAGGGAACTATGGCTACACCTTC. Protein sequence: CASSRPGTGNYGYTF.

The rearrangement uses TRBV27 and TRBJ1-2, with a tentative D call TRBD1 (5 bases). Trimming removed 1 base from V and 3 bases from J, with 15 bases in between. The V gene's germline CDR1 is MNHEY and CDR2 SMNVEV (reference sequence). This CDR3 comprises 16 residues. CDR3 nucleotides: TGTGCCAGCAGTTTATTGGGTCCGGGGGAGTACTATGGCTACACCTTC. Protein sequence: CASSLLGPGEYYGYTF.

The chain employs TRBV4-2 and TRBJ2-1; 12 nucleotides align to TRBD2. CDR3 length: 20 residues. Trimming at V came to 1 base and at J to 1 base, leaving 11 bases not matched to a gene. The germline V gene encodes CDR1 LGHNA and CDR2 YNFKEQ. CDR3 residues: CASSQALWTSGKFSYNEQFF. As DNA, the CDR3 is TGTGCCAGCAGCCAAGCCCTCTGGACTAGCGGGAAATTTTCCTACAATGAGCAGTTCTTC.

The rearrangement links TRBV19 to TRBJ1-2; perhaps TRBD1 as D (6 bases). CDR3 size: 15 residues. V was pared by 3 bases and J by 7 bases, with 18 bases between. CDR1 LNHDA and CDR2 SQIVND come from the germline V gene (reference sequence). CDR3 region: CASSIGQQGLGGYTF. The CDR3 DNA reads TGTGCCAGTAGTATTGGCCAACAGGGATTAGGTGGCTACACCTTC.

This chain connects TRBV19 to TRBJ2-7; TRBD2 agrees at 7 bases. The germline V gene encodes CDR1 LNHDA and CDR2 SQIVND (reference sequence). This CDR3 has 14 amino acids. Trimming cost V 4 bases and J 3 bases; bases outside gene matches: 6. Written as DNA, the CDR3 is TGTGCCAGTAGTAACCTAGCGGAGGGCTACGAGCAGTACTTC. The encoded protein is CASSNLAEGYEQYF.

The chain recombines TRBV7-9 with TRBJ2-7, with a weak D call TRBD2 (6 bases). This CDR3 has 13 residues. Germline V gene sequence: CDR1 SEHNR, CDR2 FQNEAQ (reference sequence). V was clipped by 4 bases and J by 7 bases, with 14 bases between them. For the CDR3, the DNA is TGTGCCAGCAGCTCAGGACTAATGGGGGAGCAGTACTTC. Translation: CASSSGLMGEQYF.

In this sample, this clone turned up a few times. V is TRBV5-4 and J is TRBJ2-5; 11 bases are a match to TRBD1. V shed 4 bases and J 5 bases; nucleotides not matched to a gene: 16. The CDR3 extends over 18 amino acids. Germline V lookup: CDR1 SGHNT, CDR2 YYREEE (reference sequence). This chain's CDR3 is CASSRGQGAGSHWETQYF. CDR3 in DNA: TGTGCCAGCAGCCGAGGACAGGGGGCGGGCTCTCACTGGGAGACCCAGTACTTC.

CDR3 sequence (DNA): TGCAGCGTTGGTGGGGGCTTTGATACCATATATTTT. This gives the protein CSVGGGFDTIYF. The chain uses TRBV29-1 and TRBJ1-3; D might be TRBD1 (6 bases). CDR1 is SQVTM, CDR2 ANQGSEA, per germline. V shed 4 bases and J shed 10 bases, with 14 bases lying between them. The CDR3 totals 12 residues.

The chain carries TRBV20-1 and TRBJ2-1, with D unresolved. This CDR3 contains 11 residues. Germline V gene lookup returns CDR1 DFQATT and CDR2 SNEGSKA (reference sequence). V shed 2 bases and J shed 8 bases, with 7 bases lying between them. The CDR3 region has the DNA TGCAGTGCTAGACGCTCGGATGAGCAGTTCTTC. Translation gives CSARRSDEQFF.

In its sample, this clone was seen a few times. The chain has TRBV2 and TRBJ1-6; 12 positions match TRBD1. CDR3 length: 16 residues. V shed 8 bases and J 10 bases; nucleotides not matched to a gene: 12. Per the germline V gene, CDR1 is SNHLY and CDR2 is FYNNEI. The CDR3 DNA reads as TGTGCCAGCTCGACAGGGACAGGGGGCGCCGGGTCACCCCTCCACTTT. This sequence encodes CASSTGTGGAGSPLHF.

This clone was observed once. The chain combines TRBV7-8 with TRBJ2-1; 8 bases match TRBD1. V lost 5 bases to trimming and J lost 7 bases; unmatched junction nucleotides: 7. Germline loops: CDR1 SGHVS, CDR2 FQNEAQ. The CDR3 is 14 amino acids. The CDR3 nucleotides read TGTGCCAGCAGCCGGGACAGGTGGAGGAATGAGCAGTTCTTC. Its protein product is CASSRDRWRNEQFF.

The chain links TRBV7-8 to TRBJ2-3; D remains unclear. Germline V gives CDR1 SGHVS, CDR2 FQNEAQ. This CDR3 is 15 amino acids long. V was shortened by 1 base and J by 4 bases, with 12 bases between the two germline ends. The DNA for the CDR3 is TGTGCCAGCAGCTTAGGGGCAGTTTGGGCAGATACGCAGTATTTT. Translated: CASSLGAVWADTQYF.

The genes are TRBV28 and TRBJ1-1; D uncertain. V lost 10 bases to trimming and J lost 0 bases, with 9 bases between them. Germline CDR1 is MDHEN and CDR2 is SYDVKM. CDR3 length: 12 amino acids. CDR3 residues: CATRELNTEAFF. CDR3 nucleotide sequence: TGTGCCACCCGGGAGCTGAACACTGAAGCTTTCTTT.

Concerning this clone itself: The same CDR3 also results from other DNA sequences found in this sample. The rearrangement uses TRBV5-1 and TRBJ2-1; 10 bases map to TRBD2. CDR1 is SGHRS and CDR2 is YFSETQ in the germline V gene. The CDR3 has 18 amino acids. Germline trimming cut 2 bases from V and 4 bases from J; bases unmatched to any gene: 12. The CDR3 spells CASSFLTSGTLGYNEQFF. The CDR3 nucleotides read TGCGCCAGCAGCTTTCTCACTAGCGGGACATTGGGTTACAATGAGCAGTTCTTC. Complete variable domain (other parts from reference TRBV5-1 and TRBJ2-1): KAGVTQTPRYLIKTRGQQVTLSCSPISGHRSVSWYQQTPGQGLQFLFEYFSETQRNKGNFPGRFSGRQFSNSRSEMNVSTLELGDSALYLCASSFLTSGTLGYNEQFFGPGTRLTVL.

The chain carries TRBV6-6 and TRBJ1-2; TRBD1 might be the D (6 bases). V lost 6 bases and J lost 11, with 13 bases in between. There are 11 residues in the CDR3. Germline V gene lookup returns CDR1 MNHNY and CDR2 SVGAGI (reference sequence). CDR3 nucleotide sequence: TGTGCCAGCAGCCCGCTGGGGACATACACCTTC. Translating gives CASSPLGTYTF.

This chain's CDR3 is CASSQAGGPYNEQFF. The CDR3 bases are TGTGCCAGCAGCCAAGCCGGAGGACCCTACAATGAGCAGTTCTTC. The chain joins TRBV5-6 to TRBJ2-1; maybe TRBD2 (5 bases). The V end lost 4 bases, the J end lost 2 bases, and 13 bases lay between the germline ends. Germline CDR1 is SGHDT and CDR2 is YYEEEE. The CDR3 contains 15 residues. Full variable domain (remainder filled in from reference TRBV5-6 and TRBJ2-1): DAGVTQSPTHLIKTRGQQVTLRCSPKSGHDTVSWYQQALGQGPQFIFQYYEEEERQRGNFPDRFSGHQFPNYSSELNVNALLLGDSALYLCASSQAGGPYNEQFFGPGTRLTVL.

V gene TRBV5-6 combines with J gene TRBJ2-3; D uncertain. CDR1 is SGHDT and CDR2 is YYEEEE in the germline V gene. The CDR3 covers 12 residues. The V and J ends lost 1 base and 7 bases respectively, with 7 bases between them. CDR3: CASSLNSYTQYF. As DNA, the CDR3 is TGTGCCAGCAGCTTGAATAGTTATACGCAGTATTTT.

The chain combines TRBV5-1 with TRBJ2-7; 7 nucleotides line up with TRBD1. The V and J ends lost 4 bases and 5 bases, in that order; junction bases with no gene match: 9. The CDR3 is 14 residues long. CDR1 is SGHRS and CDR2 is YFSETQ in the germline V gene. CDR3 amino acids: CASSRGQLTDEQYF. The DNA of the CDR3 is TGCGCCAGCAGCAGGGGACAGCTAACGGACGAGCAGTACTTC.

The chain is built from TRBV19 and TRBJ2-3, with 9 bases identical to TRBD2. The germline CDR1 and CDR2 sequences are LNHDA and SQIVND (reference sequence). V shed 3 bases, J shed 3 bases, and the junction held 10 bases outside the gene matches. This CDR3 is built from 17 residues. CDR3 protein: CASSMMPAGGITDTQYF. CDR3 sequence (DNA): TGTGCCAGTAGTATGATGCCAGCGGGAGGTATTACAGATACGCAGTATTTT.

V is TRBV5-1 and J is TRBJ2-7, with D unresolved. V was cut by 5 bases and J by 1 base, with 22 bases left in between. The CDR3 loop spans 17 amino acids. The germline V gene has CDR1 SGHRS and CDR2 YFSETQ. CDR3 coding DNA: TGCGCCAGCAGTTATGGTCCGACAATAAGTAGGTCCTACGAGCAGTACTTC. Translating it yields CASSYGPTISRSYEQYF.

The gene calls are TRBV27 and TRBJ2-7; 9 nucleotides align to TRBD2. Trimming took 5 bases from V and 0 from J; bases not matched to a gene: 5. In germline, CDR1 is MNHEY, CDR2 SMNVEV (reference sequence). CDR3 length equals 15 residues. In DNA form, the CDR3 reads TGTGCCAGCAGTCCCTTGACTAGCGGCTCCTACGAGCAGTACTTC. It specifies CASSPLTSGSYEQYF.

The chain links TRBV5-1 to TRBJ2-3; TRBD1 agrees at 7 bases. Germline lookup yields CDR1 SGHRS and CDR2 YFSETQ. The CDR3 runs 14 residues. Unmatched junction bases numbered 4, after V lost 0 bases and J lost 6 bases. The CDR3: CASSLGLTGDTQYF. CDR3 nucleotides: TGCGCCAGCAGCTTGGGGTTGACAGGGGATACGCAGTATTTT.

CDR3 residues: CASSRDFGSEQFF. CDR3 bases: TGCGCCAGCAGTAGGGACTTCGGAAGTGAGCAGTTCTTC. The gene calls are TRBV10-1 and TRBJ2-1; TRBD2 is a possible D gene (6 bases). The CDR3 is 13 amino acids. Germline values: CDR1 WNHNN, CDR2 SYGVQD (reference sequence). V lost 5 bases to trimming and J lost 9 bases, with 14 bases between them.

The CDR3 loop reads CASSREGGSGNEQFF. The CDR3 DNA reads as TGTGCCAGCAGTAGGGAGGGCGGGAGTGGCAATGAGCAGTTCTTC. This chain uses TRBV6-5 with TRBJ2-1, with 7 bases aligning to TRBD2. The CDR3 runs to 15 residues. V trimming: 5 bases; J trimming: 6 bases; junction bases outside the gene matches: 10. Germline V lookup: CDR1 MNHEY, CDR2 SVGAGI.

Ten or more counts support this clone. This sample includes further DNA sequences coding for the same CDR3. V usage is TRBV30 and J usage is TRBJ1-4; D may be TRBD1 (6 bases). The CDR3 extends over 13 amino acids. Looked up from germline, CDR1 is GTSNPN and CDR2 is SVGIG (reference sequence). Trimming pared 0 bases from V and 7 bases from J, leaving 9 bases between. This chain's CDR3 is CAWSVQGGEKLFF. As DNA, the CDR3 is TGTGCCTGGAGTGTACAAGGGGGTGAAAAACTGTTTTTT.

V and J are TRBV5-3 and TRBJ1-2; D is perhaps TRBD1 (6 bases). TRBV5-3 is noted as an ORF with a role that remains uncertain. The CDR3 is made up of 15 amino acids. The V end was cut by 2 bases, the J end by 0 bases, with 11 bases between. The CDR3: CARSFNPGANYGYTF. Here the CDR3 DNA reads TGTGCCAGAAGCTTTAATCCAGGGGCTAACTATGGCTACACCTTC.

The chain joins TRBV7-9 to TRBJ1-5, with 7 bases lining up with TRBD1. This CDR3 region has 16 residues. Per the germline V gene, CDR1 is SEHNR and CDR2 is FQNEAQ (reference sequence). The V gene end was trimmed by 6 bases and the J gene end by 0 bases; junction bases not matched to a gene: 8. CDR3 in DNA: TGTGCCAGCAGTTTAAGCCGGGACAGTAGCAATCAGCCCCAGCATTTT. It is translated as CASSLSRDSSNQPQHF.

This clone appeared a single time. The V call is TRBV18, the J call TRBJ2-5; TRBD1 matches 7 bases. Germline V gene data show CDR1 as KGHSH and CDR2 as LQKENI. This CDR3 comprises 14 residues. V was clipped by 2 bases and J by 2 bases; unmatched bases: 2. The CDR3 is CASSPLGQQETQYF. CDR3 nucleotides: TGTGCCAGCTCACCATTGGGACAGCAAGAGACCCAGTACTTC.

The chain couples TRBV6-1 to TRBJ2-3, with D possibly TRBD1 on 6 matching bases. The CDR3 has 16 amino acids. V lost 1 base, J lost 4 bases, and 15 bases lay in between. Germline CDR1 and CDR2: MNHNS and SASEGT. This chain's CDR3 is CASSEEQGKPPDTQYF. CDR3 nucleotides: TGTGCCAGCAGTGAAGAACAGGGCAAACCCCCAGATACGCAGTATTTT.